Included here is one T cell receptor (beta chain) sequence, with context. Other DNA sequences in this sample translate to the same CDR3. This entry belongs to a study of shared clonotypes between healthy human individuals. Looked up from germline, CDR1 is MRHNA and CDR2 is SNTAGT. V gave up 5 bases and J gave up 2 bases, with 7 bases separating them. This CDR3 is 13 amino acids long. Sequenced by immunoSEQ multiplex PCR; TCRdb stores in-frame clones only, minus some. The table has around 700,000 clones, approximately 74% seen once. The genes are TRBV6-4 and TRBJ2-1, with a weak D call TRBD2 (6 bases). This clonotype was obtained from a woman aged 25-40 years in good health. Sequencing used memory CD4+ T cells sorted from blood. Described subset: CD45RA-negative fraction. The CDR3 loop reads CASSREPYNEQFF. CDR3 nucleotide sequence: TGTGCCAGCAGTCGGGAGCCCTACAATGAGCAGTTCTTC.